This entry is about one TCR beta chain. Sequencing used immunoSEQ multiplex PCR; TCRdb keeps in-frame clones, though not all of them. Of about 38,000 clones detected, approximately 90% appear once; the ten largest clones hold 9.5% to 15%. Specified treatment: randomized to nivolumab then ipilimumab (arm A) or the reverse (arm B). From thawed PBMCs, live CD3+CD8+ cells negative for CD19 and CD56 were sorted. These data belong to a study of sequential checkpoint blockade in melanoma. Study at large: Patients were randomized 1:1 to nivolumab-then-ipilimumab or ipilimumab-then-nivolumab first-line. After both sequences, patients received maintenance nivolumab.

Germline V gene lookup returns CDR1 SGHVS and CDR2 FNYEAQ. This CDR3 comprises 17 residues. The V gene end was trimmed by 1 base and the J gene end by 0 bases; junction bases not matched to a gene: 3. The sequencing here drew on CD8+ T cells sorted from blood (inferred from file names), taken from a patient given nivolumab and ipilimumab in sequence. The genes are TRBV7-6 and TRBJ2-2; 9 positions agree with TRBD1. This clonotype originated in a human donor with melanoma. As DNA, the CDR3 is TGTGCCAGCAGCTTAGATCGACAGGGGGCGAACACCGGGGAGCTGTTTTTT. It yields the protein CASSLDRQGANTGELFF. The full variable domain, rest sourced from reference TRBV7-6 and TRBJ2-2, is GAGVSQSPRYKVTKRGQDVALRCDPISGHVSLYWYRQALGQGPEFLTYFNYEAQQDKSGLPNDRFSAERPEGSISTLTIQRTEQRDSAMYRCASSLDRQGANTGELFFGEGSRLTVL.